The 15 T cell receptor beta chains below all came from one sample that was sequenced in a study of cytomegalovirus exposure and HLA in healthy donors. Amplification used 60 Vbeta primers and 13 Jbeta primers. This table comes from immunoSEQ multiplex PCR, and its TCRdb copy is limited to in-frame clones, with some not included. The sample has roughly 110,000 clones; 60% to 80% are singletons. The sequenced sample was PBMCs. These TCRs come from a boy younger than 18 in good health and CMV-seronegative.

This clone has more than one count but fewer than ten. The CDR3 spells CASSLFRESSYNEQFF. DNA of the CDR3: TGCGCCAGCAGCTTGTTCCGGGAGAGCTCCTACAATGAGCAGTTCTTC. This rearrangement joins TRBV5-1 to TRBJ2-1, with D possibly being TRBD2 (6 bases). Per the germline V gene, CDR1 is SGHRS and CDR2 is YFSETQ. The CDR3 has 16 residues. V lost 1 base, J lost 0 bases, and 11 bases lay in between.

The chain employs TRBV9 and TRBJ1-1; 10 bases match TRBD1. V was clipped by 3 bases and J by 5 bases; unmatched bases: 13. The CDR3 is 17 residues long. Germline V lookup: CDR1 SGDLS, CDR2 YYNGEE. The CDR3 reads CASSAHIWTGGRTEAFF. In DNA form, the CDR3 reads TGTGCCAGCAGCGCCCATATTTGGACAGGGGGGAGAACTGAAGCTTTCTTT.

CDR3 nucleotide sequence: TGCGCCAGCGGCCGGACAGGGGGTAACGAGCAGTACTTC. Encoded protein: CASGRTGGNEQYF. The chain links TRBV5-1 to TRBJ2-7, with TRBD1 matching over 10 bases. The trim removed 7 bases at V and 5 bases at J, leaving 6 bases unmatched. CDR1 is SGHRS and CDR2 is YFSETQ in the germline V gene. This CDR3 comprises 13 residues. Filled out from reference TRBV5-1 and TRBJ2-7, the complete variable domain reads KAGVTQTPRYLIKTRGQQVTLSCSPISGHRSVSWYQQTPGQGLQFLFEYFSETQRNKGNFPGRFSGRQFSNSRSEMNVSTLELGDSALYLCASGRTGGNEQYFGPGTRLTVT.

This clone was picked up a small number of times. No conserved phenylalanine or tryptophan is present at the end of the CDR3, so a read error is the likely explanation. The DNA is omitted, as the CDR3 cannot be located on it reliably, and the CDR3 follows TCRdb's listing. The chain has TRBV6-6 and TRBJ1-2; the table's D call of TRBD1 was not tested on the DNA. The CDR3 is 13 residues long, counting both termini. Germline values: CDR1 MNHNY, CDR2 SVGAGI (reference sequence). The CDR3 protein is CASSYSGLDGYTV.

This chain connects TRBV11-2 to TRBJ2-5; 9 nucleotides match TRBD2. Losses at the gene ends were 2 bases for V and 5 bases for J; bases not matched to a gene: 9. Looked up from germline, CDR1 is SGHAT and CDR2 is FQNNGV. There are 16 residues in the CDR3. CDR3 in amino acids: CASSLMAGGPGETQYF. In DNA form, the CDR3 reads TGTGCCAGCAGCTTAATGGCGGGAGGGCCCGGGGAGACCCAGTACTTC.

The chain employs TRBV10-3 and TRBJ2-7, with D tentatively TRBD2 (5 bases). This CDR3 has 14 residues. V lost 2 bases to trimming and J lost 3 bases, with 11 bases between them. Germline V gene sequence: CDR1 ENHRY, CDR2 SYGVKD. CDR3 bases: TGTGCCATCAGTGAGCCGACGGGAAACTACGAGCAGTACTTC. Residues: CAISEPTGNYEQYF.

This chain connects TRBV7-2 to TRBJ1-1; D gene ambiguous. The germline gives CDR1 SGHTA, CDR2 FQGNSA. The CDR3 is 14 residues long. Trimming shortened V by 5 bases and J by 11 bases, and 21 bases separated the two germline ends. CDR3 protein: CASSTRGEAPTAFF. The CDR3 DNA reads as TGTGCCAGCAGCACCCGCGGGGAGGCCCCCACGGCTTTCTTT.

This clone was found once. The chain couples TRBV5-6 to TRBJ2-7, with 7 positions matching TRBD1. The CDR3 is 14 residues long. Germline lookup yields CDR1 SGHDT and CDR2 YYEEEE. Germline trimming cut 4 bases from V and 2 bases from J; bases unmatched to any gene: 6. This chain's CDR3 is CASSIRDSTYEQYF. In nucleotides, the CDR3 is TGTGCCAGCAGCATCCGGGACAGCACCTACGAGCAGTACTTC.

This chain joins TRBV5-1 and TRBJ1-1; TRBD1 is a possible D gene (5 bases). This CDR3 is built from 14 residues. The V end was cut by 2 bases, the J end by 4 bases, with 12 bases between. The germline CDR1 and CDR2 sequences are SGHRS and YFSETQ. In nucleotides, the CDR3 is TGCGCCAGCAGCTTCTTTGGGGGGAGCACTGAAGCTTTCTTT. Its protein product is CASSFFGGSTEAFF.

CDR3 bases: TGTGCCTGGACTATAGGCAGGGGCTCGGGCGGCTACACCTTC. Translation gives CAWTIGRGSGGYTF. The rearrangement links TRBV30 to TRBJ1-2, with D maybe TRBD1 (6 bases). Trimming cost V 4 bases and J 8 bases, with 20 bases left between them. Germline V lookup: CDR1 GTSNPN, CDR2 SVGIG (reference sequence). There are 14 residues in the CDR3.

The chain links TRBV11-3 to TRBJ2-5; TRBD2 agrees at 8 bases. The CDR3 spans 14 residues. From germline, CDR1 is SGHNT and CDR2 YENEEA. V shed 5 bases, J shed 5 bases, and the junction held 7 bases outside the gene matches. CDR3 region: CASSSAGGGETQYF. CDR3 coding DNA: TGTGCCAGCAGCAGCGCGGGGGGCGGGGAGACCCAGTACTTC.

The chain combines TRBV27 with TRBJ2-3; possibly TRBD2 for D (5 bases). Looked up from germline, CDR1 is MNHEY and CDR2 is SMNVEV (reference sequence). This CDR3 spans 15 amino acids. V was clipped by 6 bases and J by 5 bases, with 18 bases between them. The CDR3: CASRGLTEPKDTQYF. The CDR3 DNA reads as TGTGCCAGCAGAGGACTGACGGAGCCGAAAGATACGCAGTATTTT.

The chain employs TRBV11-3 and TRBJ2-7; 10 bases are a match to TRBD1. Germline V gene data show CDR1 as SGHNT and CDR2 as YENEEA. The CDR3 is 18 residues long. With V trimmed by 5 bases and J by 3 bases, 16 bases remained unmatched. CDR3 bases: TGTGCCAGCAGCCGGGACAGGGGTATGTTCCAATCCCTCTACGAGCAGTACTTC. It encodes CASSRDRGMFQSLYEQYF. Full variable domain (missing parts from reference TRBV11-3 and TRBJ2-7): EAGVVQSPRYKIIEKKQPVAFWCNPISGHNTLYWYLQNLGQGPELLIRYENEEAVDDSQLPKDRFSAERLKGVDSTLKIQPAELGDSAVYLCASSRDRGMFQSLYEQYFGPGTRLTVT.

The CDR3 sequence: CASSIRQGGGETQYF. The CDR3 region has the DNA TGTGCCAGTAGTATCAGGCAGGGAGGGGGAGAGACCCAGTACTTC. The chain joins TRBV19 to TRBJ2-5, with D possibly matching TRBD2 (7 bases). CDR3 length: 15 residues. Germline lookup yields CDR1 LNHDA and CDR2 SQIVND (reference sequence). Between the trimmed V and J ends, which lost 3 bases and 4 bases, there was a span of 15 bases.

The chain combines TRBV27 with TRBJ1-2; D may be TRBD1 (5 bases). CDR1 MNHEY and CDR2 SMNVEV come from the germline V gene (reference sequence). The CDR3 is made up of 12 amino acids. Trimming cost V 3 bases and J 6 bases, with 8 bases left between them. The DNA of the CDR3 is TGTGCCAGCAGTTTGGCAGGGAATGGCTACACCTTC. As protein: CASSLAGNGYTF.